This is a list of T cell receptor beta chains from one sample in a study of blood T cell repertoires in COVID-19. Assay: immunoSEQ multiplex PCR; the TCRdb copy retains only in-frame clones and omits some. The sample has over 150,000 clones, approximately 83% seen once. The sequencing sample was made of PBMCs or T cells enriched from blood (not recorded which). The receptors here all came from a man aged 40-49 years who had recovered from COVID-19. The CDR3 runs from the conserved cysteine through the conserved F or W. The order of the fields is clone size, J gene, D gene, V gene, CDR3 DNA, CDR3 protein. D genes are given only for firm matches. For some rows the clone size is stated as once, few or many, or as a class when expanded; others skip it.

>few|TRBJ2-7|NA|TRBV6-2/TRBV6-3
TGTGCCAGCAGCTTACAGGGCTTTCCCCTCGAGCAGTACTTC
CASSLQGFPLEQYF
>NA|TRBJ1-2|NA|TRBV6-1
TGTGCCAGCAGTGAAGCGCTTCAGGGACGTTGGGGAGGTGGCTACACCTTC
CASSEALQGRWGGGYTF
>NA|TRBJ1-1|NA|TRBV4-2
TGTGCCAGCAGCCAAGATGGCAGGACTGAAGCTTTCTTT
CASSQDGRTEAFF
>NA|TRBJ1-1|TRBD1|TRBV30
TGTGCCTGGAGAGGACAGGGGTCAAGGAACACTGAAGCTTTCTTT
CAWRGQGSRNTEAFF
>NA|TRBJ1-4|NA|TRBV3-1/TRBV3-2
TGTGCCAGCAGCAAGAGGGGCGGGGCCAGCATGAATGAAAAACTGTTTTTT
CASSKRGGASMNEKLFF
>NA|TRBJ2-7|TRBD1|TRBV4-3
TGCGCCAGCAGCCTGGGACAGGGGGGGACCTACGAGCAGTACTTC
CASSLGQGGTYEQYF
>NA|TRBJ1-5|TRBD1|TRBV29-1
TGCAGCGTTCGCGGGACAGATCGCAATCAGCCCCAGCATTTT
CSVRGTDRNQPQHF
>NA|TRBJ1-1|TRBD1|TRBV6-5
TGTGCCAGCACCACGGGACAGGGGAGAAATGAAGCTTTCTTT
CASTTGQGRNEAFF
>NA|TRBJ2-2|TRBD2|TRBV11-2
TGTGCCAGCAGCTTTCCAAGCGGGGGCCTCCCTAGCACCGGGGAGCTGTTTTTT
CASSFPSGGLPSTGELFF
>NA|TRBJ1-1|NA|TRBV10-3
TGTGCCATCAGCCTCGGGGGAGGGGCCGACACTGAAGCTTTCTTT
CAISLGGGADTEAFF
>few|TRBJ1-2|NA|TRBV6-4
TGTGCCAGCCAGGGTGGTCACTATGGCTACACCTTC
CASQGGHYGYTF
>NA|TRBJ2-7|TRBD1|TRBV5-1
TGCGCCAGCAGCTCCCACCCGACAGGGGCCTACGAGCAGTACTTC
CASSSHPTGAYEQYF
>NA|TRBJ1-2|TRBD1|TRBV19
TGTGCCAGTACCTCAGCCTACCGGGACAGGGGGCGGTTTAAGGATGGCTACACCTTC
CASTSAYRDRGRFKDGYTF
>few|TRBJ1-5|TRBD1|TRBV28
TGTGCCAGCAGCCCCTCCGGGACAGGGGATCAGCCCCAGCATTTT
CASSPSGTGDQPQHF
>NA|TRBJ2-2|NA|TRBV2
TGTGCCAGCAGTGGAGGGAACTCCGGGGAGCTGTTTTTT
CASSGGNSGELFF
>NA|TRBJ1-5|NA|TRBV10-3
TGTGCCATCAGTGTTGGACAGTCTAATAGCAATCAGCCCCAGCATTTT
CAISVGQSNSNQPQHF
>NA|TRBJ2-6|TRBD1|TRBV5-1
TGCGCCAGCAGCTTTACGGGACAGGGGGGCTCTGGGGCCAACGTCCTGACTTTC
CASSFTGQGGSGANVLTF
>NA|TRBJ2-1|NA|TRBV30
TGTGCCTGGAGTGTTCTGAGTAGTTTCGATGAGCAGTTCTTC
CAWSVLSSFDEQFF
>NA|TRBJ1-2|NA|TRBV7-9
TGTGCCAGCAGCTCCCAGGGAGGTGGCTACACCTTC
CASSSQGGGYTF
>NA|TRBJ1-1|TRBD1|TRBV7-8
TGTGCCAGCAGTCGCTCCGGGACAGCCTTTTTCTTT
CASSRSGTAFFF
>NA|TRBJ1-1|NA|TRBV30
TGTGCCTGGAGACCACGGGTCGGTGAAGCTTTCTTT
CAWRPRVGEAFF
>NA|TRBJ2-7|TRBD2|TRBV3-1/TRBV3-2
TGTGCCAGCAGCCCCGGGACTACCTCCTACGAGCAGTACTTC
CASSPGTTSYEQYF
>NA|TRBJ2-7|TRBD1|TRBV7-9
TGTGCCAGCATCCCCGGGACAGCACTATACGAGCAGTACTTC
CASIPGTALYEQYF
>NA|TRBJ2-1|TRBD2|TRBV6-2/TRBV6-3
TGTGCCAGCAGTTACTCGAGAGCACCGGGGGGATTATACAATGAGCAGTTCTTC
CASSYSRAPGGLYNEQFF
>NA|TRBJ1-1|NA|TRBV6-1
TGTGCCAGCAGTGATTTGGGGGGTAGTGGGACTGAAGCTTTCTTT
CASSDLGGSGTEAFF
>NA|TRBJ2-3|NA|TRBV18
TGTGCCAGTTCACCGTCCGTGAGAGATACGCAGTATTTT
CASSPSVRDTQYF
>NA|TRBJ1-2|NA|TRBV12-3/TRBV12-4
TGTGCCAGCAGGAGGGTCTATGGCTACACCTTC
CASRRVYGYTF
>NA|TRBJ2-1|NA|TRBV18
TGTGCCAGCTCACCCCGTGAGGGTGAGCAGTTCTTC
CASSPREGEQFF
>NA|TRBJ1-1|NA|TRBV18
TGTGCCAGCTACAGGGCCATGAACACTGAAGCTTTCTTT
CASYRAMNTEAFF
>NA|TRBJ1-5|NA|TRBV29-1
TGCAGCGTAGGGGGTGATAGCAATCAGCCCCAGCATTTT
CSVGGDSNQPQHF
>NA|TRBJ1-1|TRBD1|TRBV7-2
TGTGCCAGCAGCACCCGACAGGGAAACACTGAAGCTTTCTTT
CASSTRQGNTEAFF